The text below deals with one TCR beta chain. No cognate antigen has been identified for it. There are no base qualities to consult, and no much larger clone falls within one base. Enrolling through a virtual design, the prospective study's participants ranged in age from roughly 18 to 95 years and lived across around 25 United States geographic areas. In the prospective study, participants were assigned to cohorts based on the clinical history participants reported in a screening survey and a study questionnaire. In the prospective study, whole blood, serum and a nasopharyngeal or oropharyngeal swab were collected from each participant by mobile phlebotomists. Additional blood draws and questionnaires over an approximately two-month period could optionally be provided by prospective study participants. Blood samples from the prospective study were shipped frozen or at room temperature prior to DNA extraction.

TCRbeta CDR3 regions were amplified from genomic DNA by means of the immunoSEQ Assay, a bias-controlled multiplex PCR. Regarding the original processing steps: The number of nucleated cells in each sample was estimated from the amplification of reference gene primers within the assay. Sequence reads were collapsed and filtered to measure the absolute abundance of every unique TCRbeta CDR3 rearrangement. For each sample, productive Simpson clonality was calculated by taking the square root of Simpson's diversity index across productive rearrangements. The immuneACCESS repertoire file appears here via TCRdb, limited to in-frame rearrangements. These files lack a portion of the clones; in checked studies, under half of the deficit traces to unresolved V genes, and the cause of the others is not known. V, J and clone size reflect that table, while D and trimming were determined from the DNA. This sample comprises around 160,000 clones, 70% to 90% of them detected only once. More than 1% of the sample is taken by the ten largest.

This sample stems from a study of blood T cell repertoires in COVID-19 (dated by TCRdb to the early 2020s). Looking at the study overall: Samples from collaborators originated in the United States, Italy and Spain and spanned both the acute and convalescent phases of COVID-19. The prospective study material was composed of cDNA or gDNA derived from T cells, B-cell-depleted T cells, or PBMCs. Deeply sampled blood TCRbeta repertoires from subjects exposed to, actively infected with, or recovered from COVID-19 were included in the dataset. The repertoires were released in a freely available public database meant as a resource for research on the immune response to SARS-CoV-2. Samples came from the ongoing ImmuneRACE study (first 160 participants) plus 1,254 subjects from 6 global collaborators. A de-identified subject ID, COVID-19 status, age in years and sex were almost always included in the sample metadata. Where available, HLA class I and class II types were taken from metadata supplied by the sample provider and were not determined by assay-based typing.

V gives up 2 bases and J gives up 0 bases, and the segment between their germline ends measures 14 bases. CDR1 and CDR2 were assigned from the germline V gene as MNHNS and SASEGT. Measured from the cysteine to the phenylalanine, the CDR3 is 17 residues long. The sequence is cut down to CDR3 DNA, 51 bases in frame from base 1. General conclusions and limits of the study: Clinical and demographic metadata were provided uncurated, with the amount varying by source and participant.

The TCR comes from a woman between 25 and 40 years old with acute COVID-19. This chain joins TRBV6-1 to TRBJ1-5; TRBD1 might be the D gene, on 5 matching bases. The specimen sequenced was PBMCs or T cells enriched from blood (not recorded which). The DNA is as follows: TGTGCCAGCAGTGAAACCGGGGGATCCTTTAGCAATCAGCCCCAGCATTTT. Translated, it gives CASSETGGSFSNQPQHF.